What follows describes a single T cell receptor (beta chain). Its cognate antigen is unknown. This CDR3 comprises 14 residues. Germline-derived CDR1 and CDR2 are SNHLY and FYNNEI. Between the trimmed V and J ends, which lost 7 bases and 0 bases, there was a span of 10 bases. The data originate from a study of cytomegalovirus exposure and HLA in healthy donors. Study findings and constraints: Reportedly, TCR beta sequences accurately predicted HLA-A and HLA-B alleles in most subjects. An analysis was carried out later, and it reportedly showed fewer N-insertions in an Asian-associated ancestry cluster than the approximately 700-donor mean.

The PCR employed 60 Vbeta primers together with 13 Jbeta primers. Original methodology: An analysis that came later counted some 85 million unique TCR beta chains, around 12 million shared. TCRdb's table, derived via immunoSEQ multiplex PCR, lists solely in-frame clones and lacks some. That table furnishes V, J and clone size, whereas the DNA furnished D and trimming. The table shows more than 85,000 clones, with 78% occurring only once. Regarding donors, all were healthy bone marrow donors. Sequencing was carried out using PBMCs. The sequence came from a man aged 25 to 40 in good health and CMV-seronegative. The V gene is TRBV2, the J gene TRBJ2-1; D not resolved. In DNA form, the CDR3 reads TGTGCCAGCACGGCGGATCGCTCCTACAATGAGCAGTTCTTC. Protein product: CASTADRSYNEQFF.